This TCR beta chain was captured in a study of cytomegalovirus exposure and HLA in healthy donors. Both 60 Vbeta primers and 13 Jbeta primers went into the PCR. Clones were sequenced by immunoSEQ multiplex PCR, and TCRdb holds only the in-frame ones, with some missing. Its table records about 74,000 clones. The sequence derives from a female donor in good health and CMV-seropositive. Sequencing was performed on PBMCs.

The CDR3 sequence: CAWNNGGTEAFF. As DNA, the CDR3 is TGTGCCTGGAACAACGGCGGCACTGAAGCTTTCTTT. This chain uses TRBV30 with TRBJ1-1; D gene ambiguous. Germline values: CDR1 GTSNPN, CDR2 SVGIG (reference sequence). CDR3 size: 12 residues. V shed 4 bases and J shed 4 bases, with 10 bases lying between them.